Listed below are T cell receptor beta chains from one sample, sequenced in a study of early T cells in non-severe SARS-CoV-2 infection. TCRdb used MiXCR to reprocess the 5' RACE reads, holding one entry per CDR3 protein. The sample records some 58,000 distinct CDR3 sequences, approximately 10% being singletons. This material consisted of whole blood, taken at baseline. Receptors originate from an adult who was a healthcare worker with PCR-confirmed SARS-CoV-2 infection or an uninfected control (not recorded which). Each CDR3 is given with its conserved first and last residue. A D gene is named only where the DNA matches it firmly. Rows may omit the clone size; those that give it use once, few, many or a size class.

D,length,J,V,size,CDR3,DNA
NA,14,TRBJ2-7,TRBV6-1,few,CASSRAWVSYEQYF,TGTGCCAGCAGCCGCGCGTGGGTATCCTACGAGCAGTACTTC
TRBD2,14,TRBJ2-5,TRBV10-2,many,CASGRVSGGETQYF,TGCGCCAGCGGGAGGGTCTCCGGTGGGGAGACCCAGTACTTC
TRBD2,15,TRBJ2-7,TRBV10-1,NA,CASSPRLAGVYEQYF,TGCGCCAGCAGTCCCCGGTTAGCGGGGGTCTACGAGCAGTACTTC
NA,13,TRBJ2-1,TRBV4-3,NA,CASSLSRGSEQFF,TGCGCCAGCAGCCTCAGCAGGGGTTCGGAGCAGTTCTTC
TRBD2,14,TRBJ2-3,TRBV12-3/TRBV12-4,few,CASSFGGGTDTQYF,TGTGCCAGCAGTTTTGGGGGGGGGACAGATACGCAGTATTTT
NA,12,TRBJ2-3,TRBV19,few,CASSDRPDTQYF,TGTGCCAGTAGCGACAGGCCAGATACGCAGTATTTT
NA,13,TRBJ1-2,TRBV11-2,NA,CASSLDRDLGYTF,TGTGCCAGCAGCTTAGATCGGGACCTTGGCTACACCTTC
NA,13,TRBJ1-5,TRBV10-2,many,CASSDNSNQPQHF,TGCGCCAGCAGTGATAATAGCAATCAGCCCCAGCATTTT
TRBD2,17,TRBJ2-4,TRBV12-3/TRBV12-4,few,CASSPGTSGARGNIQYF,TGTGCCAGCAGTCCAGGGACTAGCGGGGCGAGGGGAAACATTCAGTACTTC
NA,13,TRBJ1-1,TRBV2,few,CASSEGTDTEAFF,TGTGCCAGCAGTGAAGGGACAGACACTGAAGCTTTCTTT
NA,14,TRBJ2-1,TRBV30,NA,CAWRGQNSYNEQFF,TGTGCCTGGCGAGGACAGAACTCCTACAATGAGCAGTTCTTC
TRBD1,13,TRBJ1-2,TRBV28,many,CAILSTGNYGYTF,TGTGCCATCCTCTCGACAGGGAACTATGGCTACACCTTC
NA,16,TRBJ2-1,TRBV20-1,few,CSALRSGRGAHNEQFF,TGCAGTGCTCTTCGGTCCGGTAGAGGGGCCCACAATGAGCAGTTCTTC
TRBD1,11,TRBJ2-3,TRBV29-1,NA,CSVDSGQGLYF,TGCAGCGTTGATTCCGGACAGGGGTTGTATTTT
NA,15,TRBJ2-4,TRBV11-2,few,CASSLGRVAGNIQYF,TGTGCCAGCAGCTTAGGCCGGGTAGCAGGCAACATTCAGTACTTC
NA,17,TRBJ2-7,TRBV10-2,many,CASSESMGPPGPYEQYF,TGCGCCAGCAGTGAGTCGATGGGGCCCCCAGGGCCGTACGAGCAGTACTTC
NA,13,TRBJ2-7,TRBV20-1,few,CSASRDISYEQYF,TGCAGTGCTAGTCGGGACATCTCCTACGAGCAGTACTTC
TRBD2,18,TRBJ2-5,TRBV7-9,NA,CASSFGLAGGLIQETQYF,TGTGCCAGCAGCTTTGGACTAGCGGGGGGCCTAATCCAAGAGACCCAGTACTTC
NA,13,TRBJ1-1,TRBV4-3,few,CASSSRVSTEAFF,TGCGCCAGCAGCTCCAGGGTTAGTACTGAAGCTTTCTTT
TRBD2,15,TRBJ2-1,TRBV6-5,NA,CASRILAGGYNEQFF,TGTGCCAGCAGGATCCTAGCGGGGGGGTACAATGAGCAGTTCTTC
NA,17,TRBJ2-6,TRBV9,NA,CASSVGLGASGANVLTF,TGTGCCAGCAGCGTGGGCCTGGGAGCCTCTGGGGCCAACGTCCTGACTTTC
NA,13,TRBJ2-7,TRBV30,once,CAWSPGQGYEQYF,TGTGCCTGGAGTCCGGGGCAGGGCTACGAGCAGTACTTC
NA,13,TRBJ2-5,TRBV29-1,NA,CSVKGTLQETQYF,TGCAGCGTGAAAGGGACTCTTCAAGAGACCCAGTACTTC
NA,18,TRBJ2-1,TRBV6-2/TRBV6-3,many,CASSYSNWAVSSYNEQFF,TGTGCCAGCAGTTACTCGAATTGGGCAGTAAGCTCCTACAATGAGCAGTTCTTC
NA,13,TRBJ1-5,TRBV10-2,many,CASRDGREQPQHF,TGCGCCAGCAGGGATGGACGAGAGCAGCCCCAGCATTTT
TRBD1,14,TRBJ2-1,TRBV6-5,NA,CASSYSTGGNEQFF,TGTGCCAGCAGTTACTCGACAGGGGGCAATGAGCAGTTCTTC
NA,13,TRBJ2-1,TRBV6-4,few,CATSPSTNSEQFF,TGTGCCACCTCTCCCTCCACTAACAGTGAGCAGTTCTTC
TRBD1,15,TRBJ2-7,TRBV5-1,few,CASSPGQASVNEQYF,TGCGCCAGCAGCCCCGGACAGGCCTCCGTGAACGAGCAGTACTTC
NA,14,TRBJ2-2,TRBV25-1,many,CASSVSGEAGELFF,TGTGCCAGCAGTGTATCGGGGGAAGCCGGGGAGCTGTTTTTT
NA,13,TRBJ2-5,TRBV6-1,NA,CASSLGYQETQYF,TGTGCCAGCAGTCTAGGGTACCAAGAGACCCAGTACTTC
NA,15,TRBJ2-3,TRBV25-1,NA,CASSESGPFTDTQDF,TGTGCCAGCAGTGAATCGGGACCCTTCACAGATACGCAGGATTTT
NA,14,TRBJ2-3,TRBV20-1,many,CSAIGGAGADTQYF,TGCAGTGCTATAGGGGGGGCTGGGGCAGATACGCAGTATTTT
TRBD1,15,TRBJ1-1,TRBV20-1,few,CSARDTGAPNTEAFF,TGCAGTGCTAGAGATACAGGGGCCCCTAACACTGAAGCTTTCTTT
TRBD1,20,TRBJ2-6,TRBV5-1,many,CASSLAAGQGTSSGANVLTF,TGCGCCAGCAGCTTGGCCGCAGGACAGGGGACCAGCTCTGGGGCCAACGTCCTGACTTTC
NA,19,TRBJ2-4,TRBV2,few,CASSEGGLEWGIAKNIQYF,TGTGCCAGCAGTGAAGGGGGCCTGGAGTGGGGTATAGCCAAAAACATTCAGTACTTC
TRBD2,16,TRBJ2-2,TRBV5-5,few,CASSLELAGETGELFF,TGTGCCAGCAGCTTGGAACTAGCGGGGGAAACCGGGGAGCTGTTTTTT
NA,15,TRBJ1-1,TRBV7-2,NA,CASSLEVTQNTEAFF,TGTGCCAGCAGCTTGGAGGTCACGCAGAACACTGAAGCTTTCTTT
NA,16,TRBJ1-3,TRBV12-3/TRBV12-4,NA,CASRKGGVGHGNTIYF,TGTGCCAGCAGAAAAGGGGGTGTGGGGCACGGGAACACCATATATTTT
NA,14,TRBJ1-2,TRBV6-5,few,CASSLSGINYGYTF,TGTGCCAGCAGCTTAAGTGGTATCAACTATGGCTACACCTTC
NA,11,TRBJ2-7,TRBV14,few,CASAQGYEQYF,TGTGCCAGCGCCCAGGGGTACGAGCAGTACTTC
TRBD1,15,TRBJ1-3,TRBV5-1,NA,CASSGGQASGNTIYF,TGCGCCAGCAGCGGAGGACAGGCCTCTGGAAACACCATATATTTT
NA,14,TRBJ1-2,TRBV11-2,few,CASSLVRGPTGYTF,TGTGCCAGCAGTCTAGTGCGGGGACCGACCGGCTACACCTTC
TRBD1,16,TRBJ1-1,TRBV12-3/TRBV12-4,many,CASTPGDRRLSTEAFF,TGTGCCAGCACTCCAGGGGACAGGAGGCTTAGCACTGAAGCTTTCTTT
TRBD2,14,TRBJ2-1,TRBV19,NA,CASSIGLGTNEQFF,TGTGCCAGTAGTATCGGACTAGGTACGAATGAGCAGTTCTTC
TRBD2,16,TRBJ2-7,TRBV19,many,CASSGPGRTSSYEQYF,TGTGCCAGTAGTGGCCCGGGGAGGACTAGCTCCTACGAGCAGTACTTC
NA,14,TRBJ2-7,TRBV6-6,few,CASSSPIIGYEQYF,TGTGCCAGCAGTTCCCCCATAATTGGCTACGAGCAGTACTTC
NA,11,TRBJ2-7,TRBV5-8,few,CASSFRGEQYF,TGTGCCAGCAGCTTTAGGGGCGAGCAGTACTTC
NA,14,TRBJ1-4,TRBV10-1,many,CASSERRSGEKLFF,TGCGCCAGCAGTGAGAGGAGGTCGGGAGAAAAACTGTTTTTT
NA,14,TRBJ1-1,TRBV7-9,NA,CATPGTEGGTEAFF,TGTGCCACCCCCGGGACGGAGGGGGGCACTGAAGCTTTCTTT
TRBD1,16,TRBJ1-1,TRBV2,few,CASSDGTDQMNTEAFF,TGTGCCAGCAGCGACGGGACAGACCAAATGAACACTGAAGCTTTCTTT
NA,16,TRBJ2-5,TRBV7-2,many,CASSPAGAAYGETQYF,TGTGCCAGCAGCCCAGCAGGGGCGGCCTACGGGGAGACCCAGTACTTC
NA,12,TRBJ2-7,TRBV7-2,many,CASSSGFYEQYF,TGTGCCAGCAGCTCGGGGTTCTACGAGCAGTACTTC
NA,14,TRBJ2-7,TRBV7-9,few,CASSRGALIYEQYF,TGTGCCAGCAGCAGGGGCGCCTTAATCTACGAGCAGTACTTC